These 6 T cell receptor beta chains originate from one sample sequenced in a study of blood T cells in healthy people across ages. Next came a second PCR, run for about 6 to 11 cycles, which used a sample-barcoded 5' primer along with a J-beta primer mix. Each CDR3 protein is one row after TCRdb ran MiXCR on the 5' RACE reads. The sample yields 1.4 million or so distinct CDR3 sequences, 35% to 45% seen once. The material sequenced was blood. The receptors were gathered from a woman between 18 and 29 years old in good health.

The CDR3 sequence is CASSLALRVNTEAFF. DNA of the CDR3: TGCGCCAGCAGCTTGGCCCTCAGGGTTAACACTGAAGCTTTCTTT. The chain employs TRBV5-1 and TRBJ1-1, with a possible D match to TRBD1 (5 bases). The germline CDR1 and CDR2 sequences are SGHRS and YFSETQ. The CDR3 contains 15 residues. The germline V and J ends were trimmed by 0 bases and 2 bases, with 11 bases remaining between them.

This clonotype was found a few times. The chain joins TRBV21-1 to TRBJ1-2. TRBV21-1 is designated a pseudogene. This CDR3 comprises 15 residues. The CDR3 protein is CASSTRRPTNYGYTF. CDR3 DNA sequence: TGTGCCAGCAGCACGAGGAGGCCAACTAACTATGGCTACACCTTC.

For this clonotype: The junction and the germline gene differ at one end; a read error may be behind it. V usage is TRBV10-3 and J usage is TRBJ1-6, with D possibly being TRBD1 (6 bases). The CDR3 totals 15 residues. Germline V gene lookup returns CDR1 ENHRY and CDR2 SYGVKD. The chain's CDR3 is CAIGDGGAYNSPLHF. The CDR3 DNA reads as TGTGCCATCGGTGACGGGGGGGCGTATAATTCACCCCTCCACTTT.

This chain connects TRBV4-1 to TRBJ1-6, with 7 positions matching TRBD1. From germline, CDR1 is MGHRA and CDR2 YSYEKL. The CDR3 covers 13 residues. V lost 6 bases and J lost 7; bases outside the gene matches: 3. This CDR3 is CASRTGRNSPLHF. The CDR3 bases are TGCGCCAGCAGGACAGGGAGAAATTCACCCCTCCACTTT.

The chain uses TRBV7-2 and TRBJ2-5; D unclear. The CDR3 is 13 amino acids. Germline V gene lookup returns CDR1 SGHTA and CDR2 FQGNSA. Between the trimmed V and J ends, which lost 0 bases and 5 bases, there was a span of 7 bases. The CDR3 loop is CASSLARWETQYF. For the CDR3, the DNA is TGTGCCAGCAGCTTAGCTCGGTGGGAGACCCAGTACTTC.

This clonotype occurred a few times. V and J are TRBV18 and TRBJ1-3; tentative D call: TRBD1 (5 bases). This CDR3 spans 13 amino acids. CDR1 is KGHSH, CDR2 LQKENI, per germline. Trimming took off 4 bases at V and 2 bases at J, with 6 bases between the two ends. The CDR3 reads CASSQTAGNTIYF. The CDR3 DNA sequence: TGTGCCAGCTCACAGACAGCTGGAAACACCATATATTTT.